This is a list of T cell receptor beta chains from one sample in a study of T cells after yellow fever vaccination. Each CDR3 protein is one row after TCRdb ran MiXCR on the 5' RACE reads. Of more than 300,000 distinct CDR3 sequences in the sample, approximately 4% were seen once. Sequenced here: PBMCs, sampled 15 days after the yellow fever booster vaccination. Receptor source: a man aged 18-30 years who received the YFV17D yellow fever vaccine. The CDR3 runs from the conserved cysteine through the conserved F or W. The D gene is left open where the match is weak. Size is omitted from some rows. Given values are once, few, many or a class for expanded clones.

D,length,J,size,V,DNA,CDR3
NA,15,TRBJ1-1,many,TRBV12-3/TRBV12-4,TGTGCCAGCAGTTTACAGGCAGGCGGGATCACTGAAGCTTTCTTT,CASSLQAGGITEAFF
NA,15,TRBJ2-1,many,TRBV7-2,TGTGCCAGCAGCTTAGAGGCGAACTTATACAATGAGCAGTTCTTC,CASSLEANLYNEQFF
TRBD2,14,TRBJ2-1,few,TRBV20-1,TGCAGTGCTAGCCCTCCGGGGGGGGACAATGAGCAGTTCTTC,CSASPPGGDNEQFF
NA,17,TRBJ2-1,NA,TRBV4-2,TGTGCCAGCAGCCAAGATAAGAGGCTAGGCTACTACAATGAGCAGTTCTTC,CASSQDKRLGYYNEQFF
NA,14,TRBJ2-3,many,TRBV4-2,TGTGCCAGCAGCCAAGACAACTTGGCAGATACGCAGTATTTT,CASSQDNLADTQYF
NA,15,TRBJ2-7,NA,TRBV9,TGTGCCAGCAGCGTAGCAGGGGCGGAGAACTACGAGCAGTACTTC,CASSVAGAENYEQYF
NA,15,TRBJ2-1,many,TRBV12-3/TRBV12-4,TGTGCCAGCAGTACGCGACAGCCAAGTTTTGGAGAGCAGTTCTTC,CASSTRQPSFGEQFF
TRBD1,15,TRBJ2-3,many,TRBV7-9,TGTGCCAGCAGCTCCGCCCGACAGGGGGGAGATACGCAGTATTTT,CASSSARQGGDTQYF
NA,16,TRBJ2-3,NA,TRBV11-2,TGTGCCAGCAGCCAAACACAGTCGGGGAGCACAGATACGCAGTATTTT,CASSQTQSGSTDTQYF
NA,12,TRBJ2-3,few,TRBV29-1,TGCAGCGCCGAGCAGGGCACAGATACGCAGTATTTT,CSAEQGTDTQYF
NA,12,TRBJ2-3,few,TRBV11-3,TGTGCCAGCAGCAATGTGGATGGAACGCAGTATTTT,CASSNVDGTQYF
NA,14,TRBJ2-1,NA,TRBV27,TGTGCCAGCAGTCCCTCGACTGAAAGAGGTGAGCAGTTCTTC,CASSPSTERGEQFF
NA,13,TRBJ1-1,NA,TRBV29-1,TGCAGCGTTGGAGGACAGTCCGACACTGAAGCTTTCTTT,CSVGGQSDTEAFF
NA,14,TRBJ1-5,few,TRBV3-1,TGTGCCAGCAGCCCAAGTCAGGGGATTCAGCCCCAGCATTTT,CASSPSQGIQPQHF
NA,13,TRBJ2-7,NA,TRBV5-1,TGCGCCAGCAGTCTCAAGGACGGATACGAGCAGTACTTC,CASSLKDGYEQYF
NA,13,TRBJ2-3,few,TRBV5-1,TGCGCCAGCAATCGACTAGGCACAGATACGCAGTATTTT,CASNRLGTDTQYF
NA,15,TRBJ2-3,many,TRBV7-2,TGTGCCAGCAGCTATCGGGGGCGGGGCACAGATACGCAGTATTTT,CASSYRGRGTDTQYF
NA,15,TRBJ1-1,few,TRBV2,TGTGCCAGCAGTCATCCGTACTTCCGGAGGGGTGAAGCTTTCTTT,CASSHPYFRRGEAFF
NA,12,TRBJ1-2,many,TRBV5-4,TGTGCCAGCAGCTTTGGAGGGAGCGGCTACACCTTC,CASSFGGSGYTF
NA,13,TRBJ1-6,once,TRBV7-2,TGTGCCAGCAGCCCTCACGGGGCGACACCCCTCCACTTT,CASSPHGATPLHF
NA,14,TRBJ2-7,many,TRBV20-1,TGCAGTGCAGAGACGCGGGCTAGCGACGACGAGCAGTACTTC,CSAETRASDDEQYF
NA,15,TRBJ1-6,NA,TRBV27,TGTGCCAGCAGCCCCCCGGGGATGGGTAATTCACCCCTCCACTTT,CASSPPGMGNSPLHF
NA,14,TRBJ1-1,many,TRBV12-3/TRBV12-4,TGTGCCAGCAGTTTTTGGGGATCGAACACTGAAGCTTTCTTT,CASSFWGSNTEAFF
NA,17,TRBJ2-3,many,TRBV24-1,TGTGCCACCAGTGATTTGCAGGGTCAGGAGAGCACAGATACGCAGTATTTT,CATSDLQGQESTDTQYF
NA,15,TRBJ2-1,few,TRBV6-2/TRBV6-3,TGTGCCAGCAGTCCCCTCCGGCAGCAGGGCCATGAGCAGTTCTTC,CASSPLRQQGHEQFF
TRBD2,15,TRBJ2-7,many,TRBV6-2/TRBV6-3,TGTGCCAGCAGTTCTAGCGGGGGGAACTCCTACGAGCAGTACTTC,CASSSSGGNSYEQYF
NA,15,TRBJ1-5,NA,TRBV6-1,TGTGCCAGCAGTGACTGGCAGGGCAGCAATCAGCCCCAGCATTTT,CASSDWQGSNQPQHF
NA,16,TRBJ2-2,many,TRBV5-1,TGCGCCAGCAGCTCGGTGTGGGGCCTGAACACCGGGGAGCTGTTTTTT,CASSSVWGLNTGELFF
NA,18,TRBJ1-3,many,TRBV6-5,TGTGCCAGCAGTTCTCACCTTCCGACAGGCTTCTCTGGAAACACCATATATTTT,CASSSHLPTGFSGNTIYF
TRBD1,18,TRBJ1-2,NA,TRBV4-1,TGCGCCAGCAGCCAAGATCCTTGGCCGGGACAGGGATCTTCCGGCTACACCTTC,CASSQDPWPGQGSSGYTF
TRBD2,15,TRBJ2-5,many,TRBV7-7,TGTGCTAGCAGCTCGGCCGGGACTAGTACCCAGACCCAGTACTTC,CASSSAGTSTQTQYF
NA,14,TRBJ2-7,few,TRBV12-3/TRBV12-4,TGTGCCAGCAGTTTTAGGGTACAGAGCTACGAGCAGTACTTC,CASSFRVQSYEQYF
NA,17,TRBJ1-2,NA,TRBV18,TGTGCCAGCTCACAGACTATCCGGGAGGCGGAAGTCTATGGCTACACCTTC,CASSQTIREAEVYGYTF
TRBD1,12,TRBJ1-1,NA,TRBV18,TGTGCCAGCTCACCTCAACAGGGGGCGGCTTTCTTT,CASSPQQGAAFF
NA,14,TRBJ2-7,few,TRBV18,TGTGCCAGCTCACCTTCCCAAGGGTTCCTCCAATCCCACTTC,CASSPSQGFLQSHF
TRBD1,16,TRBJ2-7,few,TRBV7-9,TGTGCCAGCAGCCCAACCACCGGGACAGGACGCTACGAGCAGTACTTC,CASSPTTGTGRYEQYF
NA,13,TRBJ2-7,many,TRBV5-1,TGCGCCAGCAGCTTGTCGGGGACCTACGAGCAGTACTTC,CASSLSGTYEQYF
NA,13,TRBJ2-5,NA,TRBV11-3,TGTGCCAGCAGCCTTACTAGCACTGAGACCCAGTACTTC,CASSLTSTETQYF
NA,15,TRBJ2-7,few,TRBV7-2,TGTGCCAGCAGCTTCGACCCACAGGGATCCTACGAGCAGTACTTC,CASSFDPQGSYEQYF
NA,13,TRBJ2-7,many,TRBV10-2,TGCGCCAGCAGTGACAGGGGAGGCTACGAGCAGTACTTC,CASSDRGGYEQYF
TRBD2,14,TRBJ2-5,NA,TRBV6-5,TGTGCCAGCAGTTCAGCGGGGGGGCCTGAGACCCAGTACTTC,CASSSAGGPETQYF
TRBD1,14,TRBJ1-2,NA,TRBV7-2,TGTGCCAGCAGCCAAGGACAGGGGATAGGTGGCTACACCTTC,CASSQGQGIGGYTF
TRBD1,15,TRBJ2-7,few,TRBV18,TGTGCCAGCTCATCCGGGACAGGGGGCGCCTACGAGCAGTACTTC,CASSSGTGGAYEQYF
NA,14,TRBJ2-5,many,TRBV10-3,TGTGCCATCAGTGTCAGGGACAACCAAGAGACCCAGTACTTC,CAISVRDNQETQYF
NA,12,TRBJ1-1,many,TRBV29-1,TGCAGCGTTGACGTGAGGAACACTGAAGCTTTCTTT,CSVDVRNTEAFF
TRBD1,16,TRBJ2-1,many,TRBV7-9,TGTGCCAGCAGCTTGGGGCGGACAGGGCCGCACAATGAGCAGTTCTTC,CASSLGRTGPHNEQFF
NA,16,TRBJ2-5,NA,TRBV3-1,TGTGCCAGCAGCCAGAACCCTTGGAGGGTCCAAGAGACCCAGTACTTC,CASSQNPWRVQETQYF